The entry below describes one T cell receptor (beta chain). What it binds is not known. The data were obtained in a study of T cells expressing NK-cell markers. Study overall: The authors derived TCR beta repertoires from sorted CD3+CD56+NKG2C+, CD3+CD56+NKG2C- and CD3+CD56-NKG2C+ T cells.

Regarding the study as a whole: 1.0-7.0% of CD8+ T cells in over 5 donors belonged to dominant NKG2C+ clonotypes.

TCRdb reprocessed the 5' RACE reads and stores each CDR3 protein as one record, lacking DNA. This repertoire comprises roughly 350,000 distinct CDR3 sequences; its ten largest clones make up around 4.9%. This CDR3 has 15 amino acids. Germline CDR1 and CDR2: SGHRS and YFSETQ. This sequence originates from a man aged 18 to 70 in good health. The sequencing input was blood T cells: a sorted CD56 or NKG2C T cell subset, CD4+ or CD8+ T cells, or bulk PBMC T cells (not recorded which). This rearrangement joins TRBV5-1 to TRBJ2-5; TCRdb indicates TRBD2, and absent DNA this call remains unverified. CDR3 region: CASSWRAGSAETQYF.